The clone carrying this TCR beta chain was observed at least ten times. The antigen is unknown. This specimen comes from a study of CD8 T cells in ankylosing spondylitis. General observations from the study: CD8+ cells made up the disease-linked clones, which were relatively rare in peripheral blood. Reportedly, disease-linked clones are significantly enriched in ankylosing spondylitis patients' matched synovial fluid. Ankylosing spondylitis blood appeared to carry a characteristic TCR beta motif of roughly eight highly homologous variants. Certain motif variants had earlier been reported in reactive arthritis synovial fluid and blood.

Germline CDR1 reads SEHNR; CDR2 reads FQNEAQ (reference sequence). The trim removed 1 base at V and 4 bases at J, leaving 4 bases unmatched. The CDR3 length is 14 residues. TCR beta libraries were made by quantitative 5'-RACE with molecular barcodes. TCRdb fed the 5' RACE reads into MiXCR, producing one record per CDR3 protein. The sample includes more than 400,000 distinct CDR3 sequences, 5.3% of them seen just once. The sequencing input was blood, either unsorted or a sorted T cell fraction (not recorded which). This receptor was taken from a male donor with ankylosing spondylitis. This chain joins TRBV7-9 and TRBJ2-7; the match to TRBD2 covers 7 bases. The CDR3 loop is CASSLEAREYEQYF. In nucleotides, the CDR3 is TGTGCCAGCAGCTTAGAAGCGCGGGAGTACGAGCAGTACTTC.